The 6 T cell receptor beta chains given below trace back to one sample, sequenced in a study of Graves' ophthalmopathy and Graves' hyperthyroidism. Beta-chain TCR CDR3 regions were amplified from RNA transcripts. Second-round multiplex PCR followed a first-round RT-PCR using HTBI primers. Using its own MiXCR run on the multiplex PCR reads, TCRdb lists one record per CDR3 protein. The sample has 300,000 to 400,000 distinct CDR3 sequences; about a sixth are singletons. The source material was peripheral blood. The receptor set was obtained from an adult woman with stable Graves' hyperthyroidism.

The J gene is TRBJ2-2, the V gene TRBV5-6, with D perhaps TRBD2 (5 bases). The CDR3 loop spans 16 amino acids. Germline CDR1 reads SGHDT; CDR2 reads YYEEEE. V lost 2 bases, J lost 4 bases, and 15 bases lay in between. This CDR3 is CASSFKVLGSTGELFF. CDR3 coding DNA: TGTGCCAGCAGCTTCAAGGTGTTAGGGAGCACCGGGGAGCTGTTTTTT.

This clonotype was counted at least ten times. The chain carries TRBV2 and TRBJ1-2; no reliable D call. Trimming took 6 bases from V and 7 from J, leaving 21 bases between them. Germline V gives CDR1 SNHLY, CDR2 FYNNEI. CDR3 length equals 15 residues. Here the CDR3 DNA reads TGTGCCAGCAGAGCCTTAAGGCTGTCGGTGGGTGGCTACACCTTC. Its protein is CASRALRLSVGGYTF.

In this sample, this clonotype turned up many times. The chain links TRBV6-1 to TRBJ2-6; 7 bases are shared with TRBD2. The V gene's germline CDR1 is MNHNS and CDR2 SASEGT. J was trimmed by 0 bases and V by 6 bases; bases with no gene match: 5. The CDR3 is made up of 16 amino acids. The CDR3 nucleotides are TGTGCCAGCAGCCCCAGGGAGGGCTCTGGGGCCAACGTCCTGACTTTC. It specifies CASSPREGSGANVLTF.

This clonotype has at least ten counts. The junction differs from germline at one of its ends, possibly a read error. The gene calls are TRBV6-5 and TRBJ1-2; D possibly corresponds to TRBD1 (6 bases). There are 13 residues in the CDR3. In germline, CDR1 is MNHEY, CDR2 SVGAGI. CDR3 nucleotides: TGTGCCAGCAGTTCGACAGGTGGCTATGGCCACACCTTC. Protein sequence: CASSSTGGYGHTF.

Many counts were recorded for this clonotype. The rearrangement links TRBV27 to TRBJ1-1, with 8 bases aligning to TRBD1. Germline V gene lookup returns CDR1 MNHEY and CDR2 SMNVEV (reference sequence). This CDR3 spans 14 amino acids. The trim removed 7 bases at V and 1 base at J, leaving 5 bases unmatched. The CDR3 loop is CASNQQGGNTEAFF. In DNA, the CDR3 is TGTGCCAGCAACCAACAGGGGGGGAACACTGAAGCTTTCTTT.

The rearrangement joins TRBV27 to TRBJ2-3; TRBD1 matches at 8 bases. CDR1 and CDR2 (germline): MNHEY, SMNVEV (reference sequence). The J segment lost 2 bases and the V segment lost 10 bases, leaving 8 bases of the junction unmatched. The CDR3 is 14 residues long. This chain's CDR3 is CATVDRGLTDTQYF. The CDR3 DNA sequence: TGTGCCACGGTAGACAGGGGACTCACAGATACGCAGTATTTT.